The 22 T cell receptor beta chains listed next were all sequenced from one sample in a study of control samples from healthy donors and cancer patients. Produced via immunoSEQ multiplex PCR; TCRdb's table is partial and in-frame only. Seen here are 85,000 to 120,000 clones, about 92% observed once, and the top ten hold about 2.5%. Sequenced sample: blood. The receptors derive from a woman between 18 and 30 years old in good health.

The chain is built from TRBV11-3 and TRBJ2-3; D gene ambiguous. Germline V CDR1 and CDR2: SGHNT, YENEEA. V was trimmed by 0 bases and J by 0 bases, leaving 10 bases between them. The CDR3 consists of 16 residues. CDR3 coding DNA: TGTGCCAGCAGCTTAGATTTACGGGCTAGCACAGATACGCAGTATTTT. It yields the protein CASSLDLRASTDTQYF.

This sequence joins TRBV12-3 or TRBV12-4 and TRBJ1-1; D unclear. The CDR3 length is 13 residues. V shed 3 bases and J shed 3 bases, with 8 bases lying between them. The CDR3 reads CASSFPSHTEAFF. The CDR3, as DNA: TGTGCCAGCAGTTTTCCATCTCACACTGAAGCTTTCTTT.

V gene TRBV5-1 combines with J gene TRBJ2-7; D is possibly TRBD2 (7 bases). The germline gives CDR1 SGHRS, CDR2 YFSETQ. The CDR3 totals 18 residues. V was shortened by 4 bases and J by 1 base, with 24 bases between the two germline ends. CDR3: CASSLGGLAVLPSYEQYF. CDR3 bases: TGCGCCAGCAGCCTAGGGGGGCTAGCGGTGCTGCCTTCCTACGAGCAGTACTTC.

CDR3 DNA sequence: TGTGCCAGCAGCTTGGGCAGAGTAGGGACTAGCGGGGGCTACGAGCAGTACTTC. It yields the protein CASSLGRVGTSGGYEQYF. V and J are TRBV5-4 and TRBJ2-7; 14 positions agree with TRBD2. Germline lookup yields CDR1 SGHNT and CDR2 YYREEE (reference sequence). V lost 0 bases, J lost 3 bases, and 8 bases stayed unmatched. CDR3 size: 18 residues.

The V gene is TRBV3-1 (or the pseudogene TRBV3-2), the J gene TRBJ2-1; D ambiguous. The CDR3 has 12 amino acids. Trimming removed 4 bases from V and 9 bases from J, with 10 bases in between. Per the germline V gene, CDR1 is LGHDT and CDR2 is YNNKEL (reference sequence). The chain's CDR3 is CASSRRWGEQFF. The CDR3 nucleotides are TGTGCCAGCAGCCGCCGTTGGGGTGAGCAGTTCTTC.

V usage is TRBV20-1 and J usage is TRBJ1-2; the D gene is possibly TRBD1 (5 bases). The CDR3 has 11 residues. Trimming cost V 0 bases and J 8 bases, with 7 bases left between them. Germline values: CDR1 DFQATT, CDR2 SNEGSKA (reference sequence). CDR3 nucleotide sequence: TGCAGTGCTAGAGATAGGGGCGGCTACACCTTC. This codes for CSARDRGGYTF.

The rearrangement links TRBV23-1 to TRBJ2-7, with D tentatively TRBD1 (5 bases). TRBV23-1 carries the ORF label, with uncertain function. V lost 2 bases, J lost 3 bases, and 17 bases lay in between. The CDR3 sequence is 16 residues long. The CDR3 bases are TGCGCCAGCAGTCAACAAAAACCTTACAGGAGCTACGAGCAGTACTTC. Its translation: CASSQQKPYRSYEQYF.

This sequence joins TRBV7-8 and TRBJ1-5, with TRBD1 identical over 9 bases. Germline V gives CDR1 SGHVS, CDR2 FQNEAQ. V gave up 5 bases and J gave up 5 bases; unmatched junction bases: 10. The CDR3 is 16 residues long. The CDR3 sequence is CASSVRDRATDQPQHF. CDR3 nucleotide sequence: TGTGCCAGCAGCGTACGGGACAGGGCTACAGATCAGCCCCAGCATTTT.

In nucleotides, the CDR3 is TGTGCCAGCAGTTCGCCAGGGGGGACCGTGGCTTTCTTT. Translated, it gives CASSSPGGTVAFF. This chain links TRBV6-2 or TRBV6-3 with TRBJ1-1; 7 bases map to TRBD1. Germline V gene data show CDR1 as MNHEY and CDR2 as SVGEGT. The J segment lost 11 bases and the V segment lost 4 bases, leaving 10 bases of the junction unmatched. The CDR3 spans 13 residues.

The chain carries TRBV6-7 and TRBJ1-2; TRBD1 matches 7 bases. TRBV6-7 counts as an open reading frame of uncertain function. The V gene end was trimmed by 0 bases and the J gene end by 7 bases; junction bases not matched to a gene: 2. The CDR3 is 13 amino acids. CDR3 DNA sequence: TGTGCCAGCAGTTACTCGAACAGGGGTGGCTACACCTTC. Encoded protein: CASSYSNRGGYTF.

V and J are TRBV7-6 and TRBJ2-6; TRBD2 might be the D (5 bases). Per the germline V gene, CDR1 is SGHVS and CDR2 is FNYEAQ. The CDR3 extends over 16 amino acids. Trimming left V 5 bases short and J 4 bases short, with 15 bases between. Written as DNA, the CDR3 is TGTGCCAGCAGCCCTAGAGAGGGTCCCGGGGCCAACGTCCTGACTTTC. Its translation is CASSPREGPGANVLTF.

J is TRBJ2-1 and V is TRBV27; D unresolved. CDR3 size: 13 residues. Germline V gene lookup returns CDR1 MNHEY and CDR2 SMNVEV (reference sequence). V lost 7 bases and J 5 bases, leaving 12 bases between the germline ends. The CDR3: CASKLFGDNEQFF. The CDR3 nucleotides read TGTGCCAGCAAACTCTTTGGGGACAATGAGCAGTTCTTC.

Details on this clone: At one boundary the junction diverges from the germline segment, which might be a read error. This chain uses TRBV2 with TRBJ1-2; D is undetermined. The CDR3 runs to 11 residues. The V gene's germline CDR1 is SNHLY and CDR2 FYNNEI. Here the CDR3 DNA reads TGTGCCAGCCGTGAGGCCTATGGCTACACCTTC. Translation gives CASREAYGYTF.

A word on this clone: One junction end disagrees with the germline gene, perhaps due to a read error. The chain has TRBV6-2 or TRBV6-3 and TRBJ2-3, with D maybe TRBD2 (6 bases). The CDR3 has 16 residues. CDR1 MNHEY and CDR2 SVGEGT come from the germline V gene. CDR3 in amino acids: CAGSYGAGYPSDTQYF. The CDR3, as DNA: TGTGCCGGCAGTTACGGGGCGGGGTATCCCTCGGATACGCAGTATTTT.

The V call is TRBV6-1, the J call TRBJ2-7; the D gene is possibly TRBD2 (6 bases). The CDR3 is 16 residues long. Germline CDR1 is MNHNS and CDR2 is SASEGT. The ends were cut back, 1 base at V and 0 bases at J, with 13 bases in the middle. Here the CDR3 DNA reads TGTGCCAGCAGTGAAGGCCGGGGGTGGAGCTCCTACGAGCAGTACTTC. Residues: CASSEGRGWSSYEQYF.

J is TRBJ1-1 and V is TRBV11-3, with 8 bases lining up with TRBD1. The length of the CDR3 is 13 residues. Germline loops: CDR1 SGHNT, CDR2 YENEEA. Trimming removed 6 bases from V and 2 bases from J; junction bases left unmatched: 2. CDR3 in amino acids: CASSQGANTEAFF. DNA for the CDR3: TGTGCCAGCAGTCAGGGGGCTAACACTGAAGCTTTCTTT.

This rearrangement joins TRBV5-6 to TRBJ2-1; TRBD1 is a possible D gene (5 bases). Germline V gene lookup returns CDR1 SGHDT and CDR2 YYEEEE. The ends were cut back, 2 bases at V and 9 bases at J, with 9 bases in the middle. The CDR3 runs to 12 residues. The CDR3 nucleotides are TGTGCCAGCAGCTTAAAGGGGCGTGAGCAGTTCTTC. Translating gives CASSLKGREQFF.

DNA for the CDR3: TGTGCCAGCAGCTTAGAGGTCGTCTCGGATACGCAGTATTTT. Protein: CASSLEVVSDTQYF. The genes are TRBV7-3 and TRBJ2-3; D is ambiguous. Germline values: CDR1 SGHTA, CDR2 FQGTGA. This CDR3 comprises 14 residues. Trimming pared 2 bases from V and 6 bases from J, leaving 12 bases between. The whole variable domain, remainder taken from reference TRBV7-3 and TRBJ2-3, is GAGVSQTPSNKVTEKGKYVELRCDPISGHTALYWYRQSLGQGPEFLIYFQGTGAADDSGLPNDRFFAVRPEGSVSTLKIQRTERGDSAVYLCASSLEVVSDTQYFGPGTRLTVL.

The chain links TRBV7-7 to TRBJ2-1; 9 nucleotides align to TRBD2. The V gene end was trimmed by 5 bases and the J gene end by 0 bases; junction bases not matched to a gene: 2. This CDR3 contains 15 residues. Germline CDR1 and CDR2: SSHAT and FNYEAQ (reference sequence). The CDR3 sequence: CASSKTSGSYNEQFF. The CDR3 coding sequence is TGTGCCAGCAGCAAGACTAGCGGCTCCTACAATGAGCAGTTCTTC. The full variable domain, its missing parts supplied by reference TRBV7-7 and TRBJ2-1, is GAGVSQSPRYKVTKRGQDVTLRCDPISSHATLYWYQQALGQGPEFLTYFNYEAQPDKSGLPSDRFSAERPEGSISTLTIQRTEQRDSAMYRCASSKTSGSYNEQFFGPGTRLTVL.

The chain employs TRBV6-6 and TRBJ2-7, with 9 positions matching TRBD2. CDR3 length: 14 residues. Germline values: CDR1 MNHNY, CDR2 SVGAGI (reference sequence). Unmatched junction bases numbered 5, after V lost 2 bases and J lost 6 bases. CDR3 DNA sequence: TGTGCCAGCAGTTACGAGCTAGCGGGGCCCGAGCAGTACTTC. Protein: CASSYELAGPEQYF.

The chain employs TRBV24-1 and TRBJ1-5; tentatively, D is TRBD1 (5 bases). The V and J ends lost 4 bases and 7 bases respectively, with 10 bases between them. CDR1 and CDR2 from the germline V gene are KGHDR and SFDVKD. The CDR3 length is 13 residues. CDR3 residues: CATSEWGEQPQHF. The CDR3 DNA reads as TGTGCCACCAGTGAATGGGGCGAGCAGCCCCAGCATTTT.

This clone is labeled as large. The chain is built from TRBV5-5 and TRBJ1-6; unclear D gene. This CDR3 has 15 residues. The V gene lost 0 bases and the J gene lost 9 bases, with 13 bases spanning the gap. The germline CDR1 and CDR2 sequences are SGHKS and YYEKEE (reference sequence). The CDR3 sequence is CASSLGAVIGSPLHF. In nucleotides, the CDR3 is TGTGCCAGCAGCTTGGGGGCTGTGATAGGTTCACCCCTCCACTTT.